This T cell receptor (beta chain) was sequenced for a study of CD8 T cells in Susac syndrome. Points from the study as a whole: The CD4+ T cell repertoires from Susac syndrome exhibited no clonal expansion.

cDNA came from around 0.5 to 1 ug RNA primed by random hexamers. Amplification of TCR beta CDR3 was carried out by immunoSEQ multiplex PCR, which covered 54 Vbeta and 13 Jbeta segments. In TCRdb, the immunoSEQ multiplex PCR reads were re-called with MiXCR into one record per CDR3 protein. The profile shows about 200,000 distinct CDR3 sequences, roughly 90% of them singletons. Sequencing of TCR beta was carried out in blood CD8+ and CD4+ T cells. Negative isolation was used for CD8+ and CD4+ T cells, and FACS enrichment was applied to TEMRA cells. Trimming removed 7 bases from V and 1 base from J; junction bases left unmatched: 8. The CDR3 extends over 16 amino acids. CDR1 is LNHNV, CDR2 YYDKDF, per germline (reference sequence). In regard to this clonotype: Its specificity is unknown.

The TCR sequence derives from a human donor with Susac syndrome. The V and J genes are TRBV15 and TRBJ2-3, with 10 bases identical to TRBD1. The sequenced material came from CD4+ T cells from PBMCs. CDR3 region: CATTGTGAVGTDTQYF. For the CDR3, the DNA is TGTGCCACCACCGGGACAGGGGCGGTAGGCACAGATACGCAGTATTTT. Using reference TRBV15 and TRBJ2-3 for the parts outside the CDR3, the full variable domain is DAMVIQNPRYQVTQFGKPVTLSCSQTLNHNVMYWYQQKSSQAPKLLFHYYDKDFNNEADTPDNFQSRRPNTSFCFLDIRSPGLGDTAMYLCATTGTGAVGTDTQYFGPGTRLTVL.